This T cell receptor beta chain was documented in a study of regulatory T cells in long-lasting Graves disease. J gave up 3 bases and V 7 bases, and 8 bases lay outside the gene matches. This CDR3 has 16 amino acids. Germline V gives CDR1 SNHLY, CDR2 FYNNEI. As for time point: persistent/refractory GD, antithyroid drugs over 5 years with positive TRAb. From RNA extracted from PBMCs, the TCR library was made. Enrollment of patients was through an endocrinology department in Xi'an, China. General study points: Fewer public clonotypes were shared by new patients (approximately 970) than by persistent patients (approximately 2,700).

This clonotype was observed many times. Its antigen remains unknown. Arm-PCR of CDR3 regions with iRepertoire HTBI primers generated TCR beta libraries. TCRdb reanalysed the multiplex PCR reads using MiXCR and keeps one entry per CDR3 protein. The sample shows 400,000 to 500,000 distinct CDR3 sequences, approximately 22% of them seen only once. The chain recombines TRBV2 with TRBJ2-7; 14 bases agree with TRBD2. This clonotype was obtained from a female donor with Graves disease. The sample here was peripheral blood mononuclear cells (PBMCs), taken when the disease was refractory, from a patient treated with antithyroid drugs. In nucleotides, the CDR3 is TGTGCCAGCATTGGGACTAGCGGGGGCGGTGGCTACGAGCAGTACTTC. Translated: CASIGTSGGGGYEQYF.